The clone carrying this T cell receptor beta chain was detected once. This sample was included in a study of T cell responses to AZD1222 COVID-19 vaccine. The table came from immunoSEQ multiplex PCR; TCRdb's copy has only in-frame clones and leaves some out. The sample has some 170,000 clones, around 93% seen once; the top ten hold around 0.98%. This CDR3 comprises 15 residues. Germline V gene lookup returns CDR1 MNHNY and CDR2 SVGAGI (reference sequence). V shed 6 bases and J shed 8 bases, with 19 bases lying between them. The sequence came from an adult who received the MenACWY meningococcal vaccine as a control. The V call is TRBV6-6, the J call TRBJ1-4, with TRBD1 as a possible D gene (6 bases). Sequences were derived from peripheral blood, sampled 28 days after the second dose of the MenACWY control vaccine. The DNA of the CDR3 is TGTGCCAGCAGGCAGCTGGGGGCAGGACAAGAAAAACTGTTTTTT. Amino acids: CASRQLGAGQEKLFF.